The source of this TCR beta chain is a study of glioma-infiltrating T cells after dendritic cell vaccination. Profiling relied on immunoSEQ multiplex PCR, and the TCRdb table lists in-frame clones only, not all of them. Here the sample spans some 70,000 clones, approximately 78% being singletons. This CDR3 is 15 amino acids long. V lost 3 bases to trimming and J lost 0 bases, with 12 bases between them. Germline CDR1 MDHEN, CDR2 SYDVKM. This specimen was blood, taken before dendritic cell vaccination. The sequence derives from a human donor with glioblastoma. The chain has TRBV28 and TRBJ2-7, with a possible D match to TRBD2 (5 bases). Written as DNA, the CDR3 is TGTGCCAGCAGTTTTATCGGGAAGAGCTCCTACGAGCAGTACTTC. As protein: CASSFIGKSSYEQYF.